The present T cell receptor beta chain was sequenced within a study of cytomegalovirus exposure and HLA in healthy donors. Study observations and caveats: The authors confirmed in vitro that three CMV-associated chains were specific for CMV antigens. The authors enumerated 150 to 200 TCR beta chains as linked to cytomegalovirus.

CDR3 length equals 14 residues. The V end was cut by 7 bases, the J end by 0 bases, with 10 bases between. Germline V CDR1 and CDR2: WSHSY, SAAADI. About this clone itself: As yet, its antigen is unknown.

TCRdb keeps only in-frame clones here, not all; method: immunoSEQ multiplex PCR. The sample has 150,000 to 200,000 clones; approximately 81% are singletons. The TCR sequence derives from a man aged 30 to 45 in good health and CMV-seropositive. The sequencing input was PBMCs. The J gene is TRBJ2-1, the V gene TRBV10-2, with D maybe TRBD2 (5 bases). The CDR3 is CASNDGSSYNEQFF. CDR3 coding DNA: TGCGCCAGCAATGATGGGAGCTCCTACAATGAGCAGTTCTTC.